One and the same sample provided the 23 T cell receptor beta chains below, sequenced in a study of cytomegalovirus exposure and HLA in healthy donors. The PCR had 60 Vbeta and 13 Jbeta primers. Clones were read by immunoSEQ multiplex PCR, and TCRdb kept only the in-frame ones, dropping some. The data hold some 96,000 clones, with 78% observed a single time. Sequencing input: PBMCs. The receptors were gathered from a woman between 55 and 75 years old in good health and CMV-seronegative.

This rearrangement joins TRBV7-9 to TRBJ2-5, with D perhaps TRBD1 (6 bases). CDR3 length equals 15 residues. Germline loops: CDR1 SEHNR, CDR2 FQNEAQ (reference sequence). V was cut by 0 bases and J by 2 bases, with 10 bases left in between. CDR3 sequence: CASSLAGGRQETQYF. As DNA, the CDR3 is TGTGCCAGCAGCTTAGCTGGGGGCCGGCAAGAGACCCAGTACTTC.

This chain joins TRBV30 and TRBJ1-1; no firm D call. V lost 6 bases and J lost 3, with 14 bases in between. Germline-derived CDR1 and CDR2 are GTSNPN and SVGIG (reference sequence). The CDR3 is 13 residues long. The CDR3 loop is CACSGPSDTEAFF. CDR3 bases: TGTGCCTGCTCTGGGCCATCGGACACTGAAGCTTTCTTT.

The rearrangement joins TRBV4-3 to TRBJ1-1; possibly TRBD1 for D (6 bases). CDR1 is LGHNA and CDR2 is YSLEER in the germline V gene. This CDR3 is built from 18 residues. The ends were cut back, 0 bases at V and 7 bases at J, with 24 bases in the middle. The CDR3 DNA reads TGCGCCAGCAGCCAAGATCCTGCTAGTACAGGGTTCTTTGTTGAAGCTTTCTTT. It codes for CASSQDPASTGFFVEAFF.

In this sample, this clone turned up once. The chain links TRBV5-6 to TRBJ1-1, with a tentative D call TRBD1 (5 bases). Germline V gene data show CDR1 as SGHDT and CDR2 as YYEEEE. The CDR3 is 16 amino acids. Trimming stripped 4 bases from V and 0 bases from J, with 16 bases between. DNA of the CDR3: TGTGCCAGCAGCCATGTCCCGGAGGGGATGAACACTGAAGCTTTCTTT. This gives the protein CASSHVPEGMNTEAFF.

This chain uses TRBV15 with TRBJ2-7; 7 nucleotides agree with TRBD1. This CDR3 comprises 14 residues. V gave up 4 bases and J gave up 0 bases; unmatched junction bases: 3. Germline V gene lookup returns CDR1 LNHNV and CDR2 YYDKDF (reference sequence). The CDR3 bases are TGTGCCACCAGCATGGACAGGAGCTCCTACGAGCAGTACTTC. Protein product: CATSMDRSSYEQYF.

This clone showed up just a few times. This chain uses TRBV28 with TRBJ2-3; TRBD1 aligns across 10 bases. The ends lost 5 bases at V and 2 bases at J; junction bases unmatched: 4. CDR1 is MDHEN, CDR2 SYDVKM, per germline. The CDR3 covers 15 residues. The CDR3 DNA is TGTGCCAGCAGTCCGGGACAGGGGCACACAGATACGCAGTATTTT. Its protein is CASSPGQGHTDTQYF.

As regards this clone: The sample contains more than one DNA sequence encoding this CDR3. The chain couples TRBV7-2 to TRBJ2-5; TRBD1 aligns across 7 bases. Germline-derived CDR1 and CDR2 are SGHTA and FQGNSA. V lost 2 bases and J lost 4; bases outside the gene matches: 7. There are 15 residues in the CDR3. As DNA, the CDR3 is TGTGCCAGCAGCTTACGTTCGGCAGGGGGAGAGACCCAGTACTTC. Amino acids: CASSLRSAGGETQYF.

The chain combines TRBV9 with TRBJ2-3; possibly TRBD2 for D (6 bases). CDR1 and CDR2 (germline): SGDLS, YYNGEE. Trimming removed 0 bases at V and 2 bases at J, with 19 bases between. The CDR3 spans 18 residues. CDR3 sequence: CASSVGAGFGEYTDTQYF. The CDR3 region has the DNA TGTGCCAGCAGCGTAGGGGCGGGGTTTGGGGAGTACACAGATACGCAGTATTTT.

This chain connects TRBV6-1 to TRBJ1-2, with 9 bases that match TRBD1. This CDR3 is 15 amino acids long. Germline values: CDR1 MNHNS, CDR2 SASEGT. Trimming removed 4 bases from V and 5 bases from J; junction bases left unmatched: 8. The CDR3 reads CASSAAGQGGYGYTF. Here the CDR3 DNA reads TGTGCCAGCAGTGCCGCGGGACAGGGTGGGTATGGCTACACCTTC.

The chain recombines TRBV14 with TRBJ2-3; TRBD1 is a possible D gene (6 bases). CDR3 length equals 16 residues. Trimming cost V 2 bases and J 3 bases, with 15 bases left between them. Germline V gives CDR1 SGHDN, CDR2 FVKESK. CDR3: CASSQSQGRTTDTQYF. The CDR3 DNA sequence: TGTGCCAGCAGCCAATCACAGGGCCGAACGACAGATACGCAGTATTTT.

On this clone: Other DNA sequences within the sample encode an identical CDR3. The J gene is TRBJ1-1, the V gene TRBV25-1; TRBD1 matches 7 bases. Germline assignment: CDR1 MGHDK and CDR2 SYGVNS. The ends lost 6 bases at V and 1 base at J; junction bases unmatched: 11. The CDR3 sequence is 16 residues long. The DNA for the CDR3 is TGTGCCAGCAGAGGGCCTATAGACAGGGAGAACACTGAAGCTTTCTTT. As protein: CASRGPIDRENTEAFF.

The chain links TRBV18 to TRBJ1-1; 7 bases align to TRBD1. J gave up 3 bases and V 5 bases, and 3 bases lay outside the gene matches. Germline V gives CDR1 KGHSH, CDR2 LQKENI. The CDR3 totals 13 residues. DNA for the CDR3: TGTGCCAGCTCATCAGACAGGGACACTGAAGCTTTCTTT. This gives the protein CASSSDRDTEAFF.

The chain carries TRBV6-5 and TRBJ1-4; no clear D. This CDR3 is 14 amino acids long. Germline CDR1 and CDR2: MNHEY and SVGAGI. Between the trimmed V and J ends, which lost 4 bases and 3 bases, there was a span of 9 bases. The CDR3 DNA reads TGTGCCAGCAGTTTCGGGTCAGCTAATGAAAAACTGTTTTTT. This sequence encodes CASSFGSANEKLFF.

CDR3 nucleotides: TGTGCCAGCAGCTGGACAGGGGCTGGAAACACCATATATTTT. It specifies CASSWTGAGNTIYF. This chain connects TRBV7-9 to TRBJ1-3; TRBD1 matches 9 bases. Germline V gives CDR1 SEHNR, CDR2 FQNEAQ (reference sequence). Trimming removed 4 bases from V and 2 bases from J; junction bases left unmatched: 0. This CDR3 comprises 14 residues.

The chain combines TRBV19 with TRBJ2-7, with D uncertain. V was pared by 9 bases and J by 4 bases, with 4 bases between. The CDR3 is made up of 9 amino acids. Germline V gene lookup returns CDR1 LNHDA and CDR2 SQIVND (reference sequence). CDR3 nucleotides: TGTGCCAGGAGATACGAGCAGTACTTC. This translates into CARRYEQYF.

A remark on this clone: This same CDR3 is encoded by further DNA sequences in the sample. The V and J genes are TRBV28 and TRBJ2-7; D remains ambiguous. From germline, CDR1 is MDHEN and CDR2 SYDVKM. The CDR3 consists of 11 residues. Between the trimmed V and J ends, which lost 3 bases and 3 bases, there was a span of 3 bases. CDR3 DNA: TGTGCCAGCAGTTTCAGCTACGAGCAGTACTTC. It yields the protein CASSFSYEQYF.

This clone occurred a few times. V usage is TRBV11-3 and J usage is TRBJ2-7; the D gene is possibly TRBD2 (5 bases). V was clipped by 5 bases and J by 3 bases, with 17 bases between them. This CDR3 contains 15 residues. The germline V gene encodes CDR1 SGHNT and CDR2 YENEEA. CDR3 loop: CASSRGSQEGYEQYF. The CDR3 DNA is TGTGCCAGCAGCCGAGGATCCCAAGAGGGCTACGAGCAGTACTTC.

The chain recombines TRBV9 with TRBJ2-3; D unclear. The CDR3 extends over 16 amino acids. Germline CDR1 reads SGDLS; CDR2 reads YYNGEE. V was trimmed by 0 bases and J by 2 bases, leaving 13 bases between them. The CDR3 nucleotides are TGTGCCAGCAGCGTAGATGCCGCAGGATTCACAGATACGCAGTATTTT. Its protein product is CASSVDAAGFTDTQYF.

This clone came up a few times. Written as DNA, the CDR3 is TGTGCCAGCAGCTTCAACGGGGGAGGAAATGAAAAACTGTTTTTT. This translates into CASSFNGGGNEKLFF. The gene calls are TRBV7-2 and TRBJ1-4, with D perhaps matching TRBD1 (5 bases). The CDR3 has 15 residues. CDR1 is SGHTA, CDR2 FQGNSA, per germline. Between the trimmed V and J ends, which lost 3 bases and 5 bases, there was a span of 13 bases. Together with reference TRBV7-2 and TRBJ1-4, the CDR3 gives the full variable domain: GAGVSQSPSNKVTEKGKDVELRCDPISGHTALYWYRQSLGQGLEFLIYFQGNSAPDKSGLPSDRFSAERTGGSVSTLTIQRTQQEDSAVYLCASSFNGGGNEKLFFGSGTQLSVL.

The chain is built from TRBV5-8 and TRBJ2-7; 8 nucleotides line up with TRBD1. The germline CDR1 and CDR2 sequences are SGHTS and YDEGEE. The CDR3 totals 16 residues. V dropped 0 bases and J dropped 4; count of bases not matched to a gene: 9. The CDR3 protein is CASSLDYGQGGYEQYF. CDR3 sequence (DNA): TGTGCCAGCAGCTTGGATTACGGACAGGGAGGATACGAGCAGTACTTC.

V and J are TRBV29-1 and TRBJ1-2, with 7 bases lining up with TRBD1. Germline V gives CDR1 SQVTM, CDR2 ANQGSEA. There are 13 residues in the CDR3. J lost 2 bases, V lost 4 bases, and 4 bases had no gene match. The CDR3 is CSVGHRGNYGYTF. DNA of the CDR3: TGCAGCGTTGGGCACAGGGGAAACTATGGCTACACCTTC.

V is TRBV5-6 and J is TRBJ2-1; 12 bases are shared with TRBD1. Trimming cost V 3 bases and J 9 bases; bases outside gene matches: 4. Germline CDR1 SGHDT, CDR2 YYEEEE. This CDR3 is 14 amino acids long. The CDR3 loop is CASSSGTGGSEQFF. DNA for the CDR3: TGTGCCAGCAGCTCCGGGACAGGGGGCAGTGAGCAGTTCTTC.

V and J are TRBV2 and TRBJ2-1; 8 nucleotides line up with TRBD2. Germline CDR1 is SNHLY and CDR2 is FYNNEI. The CDR3 has 16 residues. V shed 2 bases and J 1 base; nucleotides not matched to a gene: 4. The CDR3 DNA sequence: TGTGCCAGCAGTGAACTAGCGGGTCTTTCCTACAATGAGCAGTTCTTC. This gives the protein CASSELAGLSYNEQFF.